These T cell receptor beta chains were read from a single sample in a study of control samples from healthy donors and cancer patients. Method: immunoSEQ multiplex PCR; TCRdb's copy keeps in-frame clones and lacks some. The sample includes around 170,000 clones, 85% to 90% of them seen just once. The sequenced sample was blood. The origin of the receptors is a woman aged 30 to 39 in good health. Both conserved end residues are part of each CDR3. D genes are given only for firm matches. Expanded clones are given a class, and other clones once, few, many or no size at all.

j_call v_call d_call cdr3_length clone_size cdr3_nt cdr3_aa
TRBJ2-3 TRBV30 . 11 . TGTGCCTGTCTAAGAGGGGATACGCAGTATTTT CACLRGDTQYF
TRBJ1-5 TRBV2 . 12 . TGTGCCAGCAGTGGAGAGGGTCAGCCCCAGCATTTT CASSGEGQPQHF
TRBJ2-1 TRBV30 TRBD2 14 . TGTGCCTGGAGTGTAGGACTAGCGGACAATGAGCAGTTCTTC CAWSVGLADNEQFF
TRBJ1-1 TRBV19 TRBD1 14 . TGTGCCAGTAGTAAGGGACAGGGGAACACTGAAGCTTTCTTT CASSKGQGNTEAFF
TRBJ2-7 TRBV13 TRBD1 15 . TGTGCCAGCAGCTACTACATGGGACAGATCTACGAGCAGTACTTC CASSYYMGQIYEQYF
TRBJ1-1 TRBV5-1 . 17 . TGCGCCAGCAGCCCCAGTTTAGGCTCGGGGGGGAGGACTGAAGCTTTCTTT CASSPSLGSGGRTEAFF
TRBJ1-5 TRBV6-5 . 13 once TGTGCCAGCAGTTTCCAGACTGGTCAGCCCCAGCATTTT CASSFQTGQPQHF
TRBJ1-4 TRBV25-1 TRBD1 18 . TGTGCCACCCCAGCCGGGACAGGGGCCCCTGGGGTAAATGAAAAACTGTTTTTT CATPAGTGAPGVNEKLFF
TRBJ2-6 TRBV19 . 16 . TGTGCCAGTAGTATGGCCGCAGTCTCTGGGGCCAACGTCCTGACTTTC CASSMAAVSGANVLTF
TRBJ1-3 TRBV6-5 TRBD1 15 . TGTGCCAGCAGTCCCTGGGGACAGGGGAGAAACACCATATATTTT CASSPWGQGRNTIYF
TRBJ2-5 TRBV5-4 . 17 . TGTGCCAGCAGCCAAGGAGTACACCGGGCCACGCAAGAGACCCAGTACTTC CASSQGVHRATQETQYF
TRBJ2-1 TRBV7-9 . 15 . TGTGCCAGCAGCTTAGGGGCGCGGCGAGGCGATGAGCAGTTCTTC CASSLGARRGDEQFF
TRBJ2-3 TRBV4-1 . 16 . TGCGCCAGCAGCCAAGCCAATGGTAGGACAACAGATACGCAGTATTTT CASSQANGRTTDTQYF
TRBJ1-1 TRBV27 TRBD1 14 . TGTGCCAGCAGTTACGGACAGGGGAGAACTGAAGCTTTCTTT CASSYGQGRTEAFF
TRBJ2-2 TRBV27 TRBD1 17 . TGTGCCAGCAGTCGCTCCCCAGGGGGCGGCTACACCGGGGAGCTGTTTTTT CASSRSPGGGYTGELFF
TRBJ1-5 TRBV6-2/TRBV6-3 . 20 . TGTGCCAGCAGTTACTCGGGTCGTGGAGGCGACGGGGCCCGGAATCAGCCCCAGCATTTT CASSYSGRGGDGARNQPQHF
TRBJ1-4 TRBV6-1 . 17 . TGTGCCAGCAGTGAAATCCCGGTGGCTCTGTCCCATGAAAAACTGTTTTTT CASSEIPVALSHEKLFF
TRBJ2-5 TRBV5-1 . 16 . TGCGCCAGCAGCTTGGTCGGGGCGAGTCGCGGGGAGACCCAGTACTTC CASSLVGASRGETQYF
TRBJ1-2 TRBV12-3/TRBV12-4 . 13 . TGTGCCAGCAGTTTAACGTGGGAGTATGGCTACACCTTC CASSLTWEYGYTF
TRBJ2-5 TRBV15 . 13 . TGTGCCACCAGCAGAGTGGGGGAAGAGACCCAGTACTTC CATSRVGEETQYF
TRBJ1-2 TRBV30 TRBD1 16 few TGTGCCTGGAGTGGGGGGACAGCGAATACTAACTATGGCTACACCTTC CAWSGGTANTNYGYTF
TRBJ1-1 TRBV6-6 . 13 . TGTGCCAGCAGTTGGGAACCGAACACTGAAGCTTTCTTT CASSWEPNTEAFF